This T cell receptor (beta chain) was profiled in a study of blood T cell repertoires in COVID-19. Across the whole study: Italy, Spain and the United States were the sources of the convalescent and acute COVID-19 samples. Sample material is recorded as cDNA or gDNA derived from T cells, B-cell-depleted T cells, or PBMCs.

This CDR3 comprises 17 residues. The V segment lost 1 base and the J segment 4 bases; nucleotides outside the gene matches: 9. The germline V gene has CDR1 KGHSH and CDR2 LQKENI. In the authors' workflow: Reference gene primer amplification gave nucleated cell count estimates. The data were produced by immunoSEQ multiplex PCR, yet TCRdb's version contains in-frame clones alone and is incomplete. From that table come the V and J calls and clone size; the DNA was used to work out D and trimming. The repertoire holds tens of thousands of clones, with about four fifths as singletons. This sequence was found in a woman of 80 years or more with acute or convalescent COVID-19. The material sequenced was peripheral blood. The chain joins TRBV18 to TRBJ1-1, with 10 bases fitting TRBD1. The CDR3 spells CASSPLNRQGAITEAFF. In DNA form, the CDR3 reads TGTGCCAGCTCACCACTAAATCGACAGGGGGCAATCACTGAAGCTTTCTTT.